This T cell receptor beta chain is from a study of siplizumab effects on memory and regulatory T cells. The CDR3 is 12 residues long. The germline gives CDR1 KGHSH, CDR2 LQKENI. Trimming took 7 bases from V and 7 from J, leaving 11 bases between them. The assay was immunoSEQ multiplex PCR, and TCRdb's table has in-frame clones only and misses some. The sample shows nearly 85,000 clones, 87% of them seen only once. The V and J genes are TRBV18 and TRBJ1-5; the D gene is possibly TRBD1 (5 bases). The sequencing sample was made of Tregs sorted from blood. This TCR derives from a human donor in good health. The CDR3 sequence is CASWARDQPQHF. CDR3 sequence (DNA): TGTGCCAGCTGGGCAAGGGACCAGCCCCAGCATTTT. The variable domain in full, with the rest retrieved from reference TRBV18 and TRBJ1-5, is NAGVMQNPRHLVRRRGQEARLRCSPMKGHSHVYWYRQLPEEGLKFMVYLQKENIIDESGMPKERFSAEFPKEGPSILRIQQVVRGDSAAYFCASWARDQPQHFGDGTRLSIL.